Presented here are 3 T cell receptor beta chains from one specimen sequenced in a study of cytotoxic CD8 clonotypes in ibrutinib-treated CLL. Only in-frame clones appear in the TCRdb table, and some are missing; sequencing was by immunoSEQ multiplex PCR. The sample records more than 110,000 clones, 80% being singletons. The starting material was PBMCs, obtained after 36 months of ibrutinib treatment. The receptors come from a human donor with chronic lymphocytic leukemia.

This chain connects TRBV5-1 to TRBJ1-4; D uncertain. The CDR3 spans 16 residues. The germline V and J ends were trimmed by 4 bases and 1 base, with 14 bases remaining between them. The germline V gene encodes CDR1 SGHRS and CDR2 YFSETQ. The CDR3 is CASSHNLHRTNEKLFF. The CDR3 DNA follows: TGCGCCAGCAGCCATAACCTACACAGAACTAATGAAAAACTGTTTTTT.

This clone was seen a handful of times. This rearrangement joins TRBV11-2 to TRBJ2-4; D not certain. Germline V gene sequence: CDR1 SGHAT, CDR2 FQNNGV. The CDR3 covers 14 residues. V was clipped by 4 bases and J by 0 bases, with 7 bases between them. The CDR3 region is CASSSVIAKNIQYF. The CDR3 nucleotides are TGTGCCAGCAGCTCCGTGATAGCCAAAAACATTCAGTACTTC.

This rearrangement joins TRBV11-2 to TRBJ1-1; D is perhaps TRBD1 (6 bases). Germline lookup yields CDR1 SGHAT and CDR2 FQNNGV. The CDR3 totals 13 residues. The V gene lost 5 bases and the J gene lost 12 bases, with 19 bases spanning the gap. The CDR3 coding sequence is TGTGCCAGCAGCCCCGGGGGCAGGGTTTTGACTTTCTTT. Its protein product is CASSPGGRVLTFF.